The 13 T cell receptor beta chains in this list originate from one sample, sequenced in a study of blood T cell repertoires in COVID-19. The assay was immunoSEQ multiplex PCR, and TCRdb's table has in-frame clones only and misses some. The sample consists of 100,000 to 150,000 clones, 82% of them appearing once. Sequencing input: peripheral blood. All receptors derive from a woman between 70 and 85 years old with acute or convalescent COVID-19.

The genes are TRBV5-1 and TRBJ1-5, with D unclear. V lost 7 bases to trimming and J lost 1 base, with 18 bases between them. Germline V CDR1 and CDR2: SGHRS, YFSETQ. This CDR3 spans 16 amino acids. The CDR3 nucleotides read TGCGCCAGCTGCCCGCGTGACTGTGGGAGCAATCAGCCCCAGCATTTT. Amino acids: CASCPRDCGSNQPQHF. The entire variable domain, with the rest obtained from reference TRBV5-1 and TRBJ1-5, is as follows: KAGVTQTPRYLIKTRGQQVTLSCSPISGHRSVSWYQQTPGQGLQFLFEYFSETQRNKGNFPGRFSGRQFSNSRSEMNVSTLELGDSALYLCASCPRDCGSNQPQHFGDGTRLSIL.

The chain links TRBV5-1 to TRBJ2-3; D call uncertain. V lost 6 bases, J lost 0 bases, and 11 bases lay in between. The CDR3 is 14 amino acids. Germline loops: CDR1 SGHRS, CDR2 YFSETQ. The CDR3 here is CASKRSVSTDTQYF. In DNA, the CDR3 is TGCGCCAGCAAAAGAAGCGTAAGCACAGATACGCAGTATTTT. The variable domain in full, completed from reference TRBV5-1 and TRBJ2-3, reads KAGVTQTPRYLIKTRGQQVTLSCSPISGHRSVSWYQQTPGQGLQFLFEYFSETQRNKGNFPGRFSGRQFSNSRSEMNVSTLELGDSALYLCASKRSVSTDTQYFGPGTRLTVL.

The chain uses TRBV13 and TRBJ2-7, with 7 bases identical to TRBD1. Per germline, CDR1 PRHDT and CDR2 FYEKMQ (reference sequence). The CDR3 sequence is 12 residues long. V lost 1 base, J lost 10 bases, and 4 bases stayed unmatched. CDR3 nucleotide sequence: TGTGCCAGCAGCTTAGCCGGGACAGTTCAGTACTTC. It encodes CASSLAGTVQYF.

The genes are TRBV14 and TRBJ1-1; D not resolved. V was clipped by 2 bases and J by 4 bases, with 8 bases between them. Looked up from germline, CDR1 is SGHDN and CDR2 is FVKESK. The CDR3 is 13 amino acids. Here the CDR3 DNA reads TGTGCCAGCAGCCAAAGGAGGGCCACTGAAGCTTTCTTT. It is translated as CASSQRRATEAFF.

This chain connects TRBV5-4 to TRBJ2-3, with D possibly TRBD1 on 6 matching bases. V was cut by 4 bases and J by 6 bases, with 18 bases left in between. This CDR3 is 15 amino acids long. Germline V gene lookup returns CDR1 SGHNT and CDR2 YYREEE (reference sequence). The CDR3 is CASSRVDSQRDTQYF. DNA of the CDR3: TGTGCCAGCAGCCGGGTGGACAGCCAAAGGGATACGCAGTATTTT.

This rearrangement joins TRBV2 to TRBJ1-5; D is undetermined. The V end lost 3 bases, the J end lost 1 base, and 10 bases lay between the germline ends. Germline V CDR1 and CDR2: SNHLY, FYNNEI. The CDR3 length is 15 residues. The DNA of the CDR3 is TGTGCCAGCAGTGATCGGTTCAAGAGCAATCAGCCCCAGCATTTT. It is translated as CASSDRFKSNQPQHF.

J is TRBJ1-2 and V is TRBV2, with D maybe TRBD1 (5 bases). The V end was cut by 5 bases, the J end by 5 bases, with 9 bases between. The CDR3 loop spans 12 amino acids. Germline assignment: CDR1 SNHLY and CDR2 FYNNEI. For the CDR3, the DNA is TGTGCCAGCAGTCGACAGCTATATGGCTACACCTTC. Translated, it gives CASSRQLYGYTF.

As regards this clone: Other DNA sequences in this specimen translate into the identical CDR3. V is TRBV3-1 (or the pseudogene TRBV3-2) and J is TRBJ1-2; the D is unclear. CDR1 and CDR2 (germline): LGHDT, YNNKEL (reference sequence). The CDR3 is 13 residues long. Deletions cut 2 bases from V and 0 bases from J, with 4 bases between. The CDR3: CASSQIANYGYTF. The CDR3 DNA reads TGTGCCAGCAGCCAAATCGCTAACTATGGCTACACCTTC.

The table lists this clone with a few counts. V gene TRBV11-1 combines with J gene TRBJ2-7, with D possibly TRBD1 on 5 matching bases. This CDR3 comprises 14 residues. Trimming left V 3 bases short and J 4 bases short, with 13 bases between. CDR1 SGHAT and CDR2 FQDESV come from the germline V gene (reference sequence). The CDR3 nucleotides are TGTGCCAGCAGCTTTCGACAGACCCGGTACGAGCAGTACTTC. It specifies CASSFRQTRYEQYF. Full variable domain (missing parts from reference TRBV11-1 and TRBJ2-7): EAEVAQSPRYKITEKSQAVAFWCDPISGHATLYWYRQILGQGPELLVQFQDESVVDDSQLPKDRFSAERLKGVDSTLKIQPAELGDSAMYLCASSFRQTRYEQYFGPGTRLTVT.

The V and J genes are TRBV5-6 and TRBJ1-1; possible D gene TRBD1, 6 bases. In germline, CDR1 is SGHDT, CDR2 YYEEEE. The CDR3 loop spans 15 amino acids. Between the trimmed V and J ends, which lost 3 bases and 0 bases, there was a span of 12 bases. This CDR3 reads CASSSGQFMNTEAFF. The CDR3 DNA is TGTGCCAGCAGCTCCGGACAGTTCATGAACACTGAAGCTTTCTTT.

The rearrangement uses TRBV15 and TRBJ1-1; 9 bases match TRBD1. The V and J ends lost 0 bases and 1 base, in that order; junction bases with no gene match: 3. Germline V lookup: CDR1 LNHNV, CDR2 YYDKDF (reference sequence). The CDR3 has 16 amino acids. CDR3 amino acids: CATSRDRTGANTEAFF. The CDR3 DNA follows: TGTGCCACCAGCAGAGACCGGACAGGGGCGAACACTGAAGCTTTCTTT.

The gene calls are TRBV14 and TRBJ2-1, with D perhaps matching TRBD1 (5 bases). Trimming removed 3 bases at V and 9 bases at J, with 12 bases between. This CDR3 spans 13 amino acids. CDR1 and CDR2 (germline): SGHDN, FVKESK. The CDR3 nucleotides read TGTGCCAGCAGCCAGAATCAGGGCGGTGAGCAGTTCTTC. Its protein is CASSQNQGGEQFF. The full variable domain, in which reference TRBV14 and TRBJ2-1 provide the parts outside the CDR3, is EAGVTQFPSHSVIEKGQTVTLRCDPISGHDNLYWYRRVMGKEIKFLLHFVKESKQDESGMPNNRFLAERTGGTYSTLKVQPAELEDSGVYFCASSQNQGGEQFFGPGTRLTVL.

This clone was counted between two and nine times. The chain recombines TRBV5-1 with TRBJ2-3; 8 bases line up with TRBD2. CDR1 and CDR2 from the germline V gene are SGHRS and YFSETQ. This CDR3 has 17 residues. Trimming cost V 3 bases and J 0 bases; bases outside gene matches: 9. The CDR3 DNA follows: TGCGCCAGCAGCTCCGTTGGCGGGGGGACAAGCACAGATACGCAGTATTTT. The encoded protein is CASSSVGGGTSTDTQYF.